One and the same sample provided the 6 T cell receptor beta chains below, sequenced in a study of naive and memory T cell subsets. Two oligonucleotides, mixed equimolar, formed the beta constant-region primer covering TRBC1 and TRBC2. TCRdb re-analysed the UMI-ligation and nested PCR reads in MiXCR, keeping a single row per CDR3 protein. In the table there are about 150,000 distinct CDR3 sequences, over 15% of which are singletons. The specimen sequenced was naive CD4+ T cells from blood. The origin of the receptors is a human donor in good health.

The table lists this clonotype with a few counts. V gene TRBV11-1 combines with J gene TRBJ2-4; TRBD2 is a possible D gene (5 bases). The CDR3 contains 13 residues. Per the germline V gene, CDR1 is SGHAT and CDR2 is FQDESV (reference sequence). Deletions cut 1 base from V and 15 bases from J, with 16 bases between. This CDR3 reads CASSLVLAGQWYF. CDR3 coding DNA: TGTGCCAGCAGCTTAGTTCTCGCGGGTCAGTGGTACTTC.

V is TRBV4-1 and J is TRBJ2-7; TRBD1 matches at 10 bases. The CDR3 runs 14 residues. Germline V gene lookup returns CDR1 MGHRA and CDR2 YSYEKL. The J segment lost 6 bases and the V segment lost 4 bases, leaving 6 bases of the junction unmatched. This chain's CDR3 is CASSRPGQGSEQYF. The CDR3, as DNA: TGCGCCAGCAGCCGACCGGGACAGGGGTCCGAGCAGTACTTC.

This clonotype was counted only a few times. V gene TRBV6-2 or TRBV6-3 combines with J gene TRBJ2-3; D possibly corresponds to TRBD2 (6 bases). CDR3 length: 17 amino acids. The germline V gene has CDR1 MNHEY and CDR2 SVGEGT. V dropped 0 bases and J dropped 4 bases, with 17 bases sitting between them. CDR3 in amino acids: CASSYSLISTSPDTQYF. The DNA of the CDR3 is TGTGCCAGCAGTTACTCCTTAATTTCGACTAGTCCAGATACGCAGTATTTT.

This clonotype was detected ten times or more. The chain has TRBV15 and TRBJ2-3; TRBD2 matches at 13 bases. CDR1 is LNHNV, CDR2 YYDKDF, per germline (reference sequence). Trimming cost V 0 bases and J 1 base; bases outside gene matches: 4. CDR3 size: 18 residues. CDR3 DNA sequence: TGTGCCACCAGCAGAGACCTCGGACTAGCGGGAGGCACAGATACGCAGTATTTT. Translated: CATSRDLGLAGGTDTQYF.

This clonotype showed up just a few times. The chain recombines TRBV5-6 with TRBJ2-5, with 8 bases matching TRBD2. V lost 4 bases and J lost 1; bases outside the gene matches: 6. Per germline, CDR1 SGHDT and CDR2 YYEEEE. The CDR3 extends over 15 amino acids. CDR3 loop: CASSAGLVVQETQYF. CDR3 nucleotides: TGTGCCAGCAGCGCGGGACTAGTGGTCCAAGAGACCCAGTACTTC.

The chain carries TRBV7-3 and TRBJ2-1; 8 bases are shared with TRBD2. CDR3 length: 17 residues. Germline V gene data show CDR1 as SGHTA and CDR2 as FQGTGA. V lost 5 bases, J lost 0 bases, and 9 bases stayed unmatched. CDR3 in DNA: TGTGCCAGCAGCGTTACGGGAGGGTCTTTCTCCTACAATGAGCAGTTCTTC. Translation: CASSVTGGSFSYNEQFF.